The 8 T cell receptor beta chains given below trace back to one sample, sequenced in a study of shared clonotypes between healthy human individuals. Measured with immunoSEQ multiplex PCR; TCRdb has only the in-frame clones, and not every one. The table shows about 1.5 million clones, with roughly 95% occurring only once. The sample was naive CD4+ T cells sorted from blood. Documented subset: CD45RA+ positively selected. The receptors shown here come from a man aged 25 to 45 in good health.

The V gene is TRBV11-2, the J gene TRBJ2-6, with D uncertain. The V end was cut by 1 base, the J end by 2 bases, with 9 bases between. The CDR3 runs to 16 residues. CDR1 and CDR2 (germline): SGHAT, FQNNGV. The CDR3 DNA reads TGTGCCAGCAGCTTAGGGCTTACTACTGGGGCCAACGTCCTGACTTTC. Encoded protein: CASSLGLTTGANVLTF.

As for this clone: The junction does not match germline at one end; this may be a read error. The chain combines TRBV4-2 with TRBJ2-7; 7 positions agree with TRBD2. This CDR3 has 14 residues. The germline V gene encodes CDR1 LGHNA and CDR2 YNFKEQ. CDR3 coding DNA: TGTGCCAGCAGCCAATCCCGGGCAGAGGGGCGGGAGTCATTC. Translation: CASSQSRAEGRESF.

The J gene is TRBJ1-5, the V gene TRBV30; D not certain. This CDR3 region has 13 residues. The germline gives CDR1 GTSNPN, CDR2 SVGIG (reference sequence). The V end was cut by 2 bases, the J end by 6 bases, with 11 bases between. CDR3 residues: CAWSSGLGQPQHF. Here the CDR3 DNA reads TGTGCCTGGAGTAGTGGTTTGGGTCAGCCCCAGCATTTT.

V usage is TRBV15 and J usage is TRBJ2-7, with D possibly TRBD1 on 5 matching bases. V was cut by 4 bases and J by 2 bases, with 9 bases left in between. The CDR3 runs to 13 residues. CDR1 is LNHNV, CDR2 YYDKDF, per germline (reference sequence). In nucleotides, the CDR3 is TGTGCCACCAGCACCAGGGTGGCCTACGAGCAGTACTTC. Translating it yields CATSTRVAYEQYF.

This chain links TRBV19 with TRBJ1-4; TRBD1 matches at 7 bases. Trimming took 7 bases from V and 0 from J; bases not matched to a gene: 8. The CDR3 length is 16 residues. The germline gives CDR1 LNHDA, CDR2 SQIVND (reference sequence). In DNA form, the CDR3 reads TGTGCCAGTAAGGGGGGACAGAGAGCAACTAATGAAAAACTGTTTTTT. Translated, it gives CASKGGQRATNEKLFF.

The CDR3 loop is CASSEREGSYEQYF. CDR3 bases: TGTGCCAGCAGTGAAAGGGAGGGCTCCTACGAGCAGTACTTC. The genes are TRBV6-5 and TRBJ2-7; 7 positions match TRBD2. The CDR3 spans 14 residues. Looked up from germline, CDR1 is MNHEY and CDR2 is SVGAGI. The ends lost 5 bases at V and 0 bases at J; junction bases unmatched: 4.

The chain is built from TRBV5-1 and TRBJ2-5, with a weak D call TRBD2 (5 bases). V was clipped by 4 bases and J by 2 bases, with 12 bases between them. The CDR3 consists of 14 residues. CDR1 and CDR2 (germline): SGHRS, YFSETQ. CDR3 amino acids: CASSILRGQETQYF. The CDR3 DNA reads TGCGCCAGCAGCATACTTAGAGGGCAAGAGACCCAGTACTTC.

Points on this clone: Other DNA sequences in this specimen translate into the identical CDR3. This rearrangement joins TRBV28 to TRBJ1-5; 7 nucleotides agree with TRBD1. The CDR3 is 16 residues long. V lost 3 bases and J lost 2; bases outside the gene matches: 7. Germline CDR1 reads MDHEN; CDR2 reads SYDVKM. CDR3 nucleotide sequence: TGTGCCAGCAGTTTGCGGGCAGGGGGGGGCAATCAGCCCCAGCATTTT. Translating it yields CASSLRAGGGNQPQHF.